This TCR beta chain comes out of a study of early T cells in non-severe SARS-CoV-2 infection. Via MiXCR, TCRdb re-called the 5' RACE reads, giving one row per CDR3 protein. The sample consists of around 30,000 distinct CDR3 sequences, about 5.3% of them appearing once. Trimming at V came to 2 bases and at J to 9 bases, leaving 7 bases not matched to a gene. The CDR3 is made up of 15 amino acids. Per germline, CDR1 SEHNR and CDR2 FQNEAQ (reference sequence). This clonotype came up many times. The TCR comes from an adult who was a healthcare worker with PCR-confirmed SARS-CoV-2 infection or an uninfected control (not recorded which). J is TRBJ2-1 and V is TRBV7-9; 10 bases are a match to TRBD2. Material for sequencing was whole blood. The CDR3 DNA sequence: TGTGCCAGCAGCTTAATAGCGGGGGGCCGGGTTGAGCAGTTCTTC. Its protein product is CASSLIAGGRVEQFF.